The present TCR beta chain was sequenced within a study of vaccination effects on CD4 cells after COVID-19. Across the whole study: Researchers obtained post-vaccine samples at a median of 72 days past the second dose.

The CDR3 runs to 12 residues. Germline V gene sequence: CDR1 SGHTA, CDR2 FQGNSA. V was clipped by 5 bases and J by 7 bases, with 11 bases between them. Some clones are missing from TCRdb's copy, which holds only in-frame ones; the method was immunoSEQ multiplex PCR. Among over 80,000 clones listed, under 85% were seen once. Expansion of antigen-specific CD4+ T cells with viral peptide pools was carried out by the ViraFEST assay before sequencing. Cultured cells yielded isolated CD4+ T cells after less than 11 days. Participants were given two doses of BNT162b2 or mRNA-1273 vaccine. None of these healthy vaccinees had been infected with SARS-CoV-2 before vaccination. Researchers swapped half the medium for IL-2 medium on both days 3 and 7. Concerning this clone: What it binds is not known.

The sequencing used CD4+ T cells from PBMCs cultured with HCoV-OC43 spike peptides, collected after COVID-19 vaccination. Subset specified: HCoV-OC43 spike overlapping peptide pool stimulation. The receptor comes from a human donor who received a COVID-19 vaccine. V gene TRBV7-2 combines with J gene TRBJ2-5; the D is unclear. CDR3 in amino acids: CASSPRAGTQYF. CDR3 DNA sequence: TGTGCCAGCAGCCCTAGAGCTGGGACCCAGTACTTC.